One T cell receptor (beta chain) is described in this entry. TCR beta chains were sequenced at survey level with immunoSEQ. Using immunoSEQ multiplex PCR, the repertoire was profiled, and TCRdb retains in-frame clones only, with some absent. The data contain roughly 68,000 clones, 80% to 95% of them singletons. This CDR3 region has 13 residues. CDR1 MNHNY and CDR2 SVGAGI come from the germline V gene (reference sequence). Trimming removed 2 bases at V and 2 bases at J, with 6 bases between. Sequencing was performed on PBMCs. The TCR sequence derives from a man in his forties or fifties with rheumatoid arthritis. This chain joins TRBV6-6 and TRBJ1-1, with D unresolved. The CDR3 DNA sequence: TGTGCCAGCAGTTACACGAGTAACACTGAAGCTTTCTTT. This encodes CASSYTSNTEAFF.